The T cell receptor beta chain under discussion was sequenced for a study of low-dose radiotherapy and immunotherapy resistance in tumors. Study information: Intravenous ipilimumab 1 mg/kg every six weeks was given with nivolumab 240 mg every two weeks.

The V and J ends lost 5 bases and 6 bases respectively, with 13 bases between them. Germline V lookup: CDR1 SGHTA, CDR2 FQGTGA. The CDR3 sequence is 13 residues long. This clonotype was detected ten times or more. Both TCRalpha and TCRbeta chains were reverse transcribed with V-gene-specific primers. Both a constant-region primer and a V-primer adapter served to amplify TCRs across 15 to 20 PCR cycles. Using its own MiXCR run on the reads, TCRdb lists one record per CDR3 protein. This sample yields 95,000 to 100,000 distinct CDR3 sequences, of which less than 25% are seen a single time; about 4% belongs to the top ten. Time point indicated: after trial treatment. Treatment: LDRT plus nivolumab, ipilimumab, low-dose cyclophosphamide and aspirin (RACIN trial).

The source material was PBMCs, sampled after low-dose radiotherapy plus immunotherapy. This rearrangement joins TRBV7-3 to TRBJ1-1; the D is unclear. The clonotype was recovered from a male donor with prostate cancer. CDR3 region: CASSPTWESEAFF. The CDR3 DNA reads TGTGCCAGCAGCCCAACATGGGAGTCTGAAGCTTTCTTT.